These 21 T cell receptor beta chains were sequenced from one sample in a study of metastatic and nonmetastatic thyroid tumors. TCRdb re-analyzed the PCR reads through MiXCR. The table has just over 20,000 clones, roughly a third seen once. Patients had received no treatment of any kind before thyroid surgery. Sequencing was done on a sample of tumor tissue. All receptors derive from a female donor with papillary thyroid cancer or a benign thyroid nodule (not recorded which). Some clones in this sample may be carry-over from other donors' samples.

The J gene is TRBJ1-2, the V gene TRBV9; 8 bases line up with TRBD1. Germline CDR1 is SGDLS and CDR2 is YYNGEE. The CDR3 totals 16 residues. J was trimmed by 4 bases and V by 4 bases; bases with no gene match: 12. The CDR3, as DNA: TGTGCCAGCAGCCCCCGGACAGGGAAGAGGACCTATGGCTACACCTTC. It yields the protein CASSPRTGKRTYGYTF.

In the case of this clone: A read error may account for a junction end that differs from germline. This chain joins TRBV5-5 and TRBJ1-5; D may be TRBD1 (6 bases). Germline V lookup: CDR1 SGHKS, CDR2 YYEKEE (reference sequence). CDR3 size: 14 residues. CDR3 bases: TGTGCCGGCAGCTTGGGGGGCGGCAATCAGCCCCAGCATTTT. Its protein product is CAGSLGGGNQPQHF.

V gene TRBV11-1 combines with J gene TRBJ2-7, with 11 bases that match TRBD1. The CDR3 covers 14 residues. Per the germline V gene, CDR1 is SGHAT and CDR2 is FQDESV (reference sequence). With 4 bases clipped from V and 4 bases from J, the junction kept 3 bases outside the gene matches. In DNA, the CDR3 is TGTGCCAGCAGCTGGGACAGGGGGGGGTACGAGCAGTACTTC. Protein product: CASSWDRGGYEQYF.

The chain combines TRBV9 with TRBJ2-2; D tentatively reads TRBD1 or TRBD2 (6 bases each). The V end lost 5 bases, the J end lost 3 bases, and 11 bases lay between the germline ends. Germline V CDR1 and CDR2: SGDLS, YYNGEE. CDR3 size: 14 residues. CDR3 DNA: TGTGCCAGCAGACAGGGAGGAGACACCGGGGAGCTGTTTTTT. Protein product: CASRQGGDTGELFF.

This rearrangement joins TRBV9 to TRBJ1-1; 7 bases fit TRBD1. The CDR3 is 14 amino acids. With 4 bases clipped from V and 4 bases from J, the junction kept 7 bases outside the gene matches. Germline CDR1 and CDR2: SGDLS and YYNGEE. CDR3 loop: CASSTGTVSTEAFF. CDR3 in DNA: TGTGCCAGCAGCACAGGGACAGTAAGCACTGAAGCTTTCTTT.

In the case of this clone: The junction departs from germline at one end; a sequencing error may be responsible. The rearrangement uses TRBV11-2 and TRBJ2-1, with 10 bases that match TRBD2. Per germline, CDR1 SGHAT and CDR2 FQNNGV. The CDR3 has 17 residues. CDR3 coding DNA: TGTGCCAGCAGCAACACATTACTAGGACTAGCGGTCAATGGGCAGTTCTTC. Encoded protein: CASSNTLLGLAVNGQFF.

The J gene is TRBJ1-2, the V gene TRBV6-1; 8 positions match TRBD1. V lost 4 bases to trimming and J lost 4 bases; unmatched junction nucleotides: 2. The CDR3 has 13 amino acids. Germline CDR1 is MNHNS and CDR2 is SASEGT. The CDR3 region is CASSGTGIYGYTF. The CDR3 DNA reads as TGTGCCAGCAGTGGGACAGGGATCTATGGCTACACCTTC.

The V and J genes are TRBV4-2 and TRBJ1-5; D not resolved. Germline V gene sequence: CDR1 LGHNA, CDR2 YNFKEQ. V dropped 0 bases and J dropped 0 bases, with 6 bases sitting between them. This CDR3 is 15 amino acids long. Here the CDR3 DNA reads TGTGCCAGCAGCCAAGATCTGTCTAGCAATCAGCCCCAGCATTTT. Translation: CASSQDLSSNQPQHF.

This clone was seen more than once but under ten times. The genes are TRBV6-1 and TRBJ1-1; D unresolved. The CDR3 sequence is 13 residues long. V dropped 8 bases and J dropped 2 bases, with 12 bases sitting between them. Germline CDR1 reads MNHNS; CDR2 reads SASEGT. As DNA, the CDR3 is TGTGCCAGCGGATGGGGTAGAAACACTGAAGCTTTCTTT. This codes for CASGWGRNTEAFF.

This clone was counted only a few times. The chain employs TRBV12-5 and TRBJ1-5, with TRBD1 matching 8 bases. Unmatched junction bases numbered 3, after V lost 1 base and J lost 4 bases. The CDR3 spans 15 residues. Germline-derived CDR1 and CDR2 are LGHNT and FRNRAP. CDR3 bases: TGTGCTAGTGGTTTGGCGACAGGGGAGAATCAGCCCCAGCATTTT. Its translation: CASGLATGENQPQHF.

This clone is large (0.1 to 1%) in the sample. V and J are TRBV2 and TRBJ2-5, with TRBD1 as a possible D gene (6 bases). V shed 6 bases and J shed 2 bases, with 13 bases lying between them. The germline V gene encodes CDR1 SNHLY and CDR2 FYNNEI. The CDR3 runs 14 residues. Here the CDR3 reads CASRITGFQETQYF. The DNA for the CDR3 is TGTGCCAGCAGAATCACAGGGTTTCAAGAGACCCAGTACTTC.

V usage is TRBV28 and J usage is TRBJ2-7, with 9 bases matching TRBD1. Trimming took 6 bases from V and 4 from J; bases not matched to a gene: 10. The germline V gene encodes CDR1 MDHEN and CDR2 SYDVKM. This CDR3 has 15 residues. The CDR3 bases are TGTGCCAGCAGACTTCCTTACGGGACAGGGTACGAGCAGTACTTC. Protein product: CASRLPYGTGYEQYF.

The J gene is TRBJ1-2, the V gene TRBV20-1; no clear D gene. Germline V lookup: CDR1 DFQATT, CDR2 SNEGSKA (reference sequence). V shed 5 bases and J shed 0 bases, with 10 bases lying between them. CDR3 length: 13 residues. In nucleotides, the CDR3 is TGCAGTGCTGCCCTACCGGCTAACTATGGCTACACCTTC. This sequence encodes CSAALPANYGYTF.

The genes are TRBV30 and TRBJ1-3; no clear D. With 0 bases removed from V and 2 bases from J, the gap between germline ends came to 5 bases. CDR3 length equals 13 residues. Germline V gene data show CDR1 as GTSNPN and CDR2 as SVGIG (reference sequence). CDR3 amino acids: CAWSVSPGNTIYF. The DNA of the CDR3 is TGTGCCTGGAGTGTTTCGCCTGGAAACACCATATATTTT.

The chain links TRBV2 to TRBJ2-7; a weak D match, TRBD2 (5 bases). V was shortened by 5 bases and J by 5 bases, with 22 bases between the two germline ends. This CDR3 is 16 amino acids long. The germline V gene encodes CDR1 SNHLY and CDR2 FYNNEI. The CDR3 protein is CASSRSGIAINDEQYF. Written as DNA, the CDR3 is TGTGCCAGCAGTCGATCCGGGATAGCGATAAACGACGAGCAGTACTTC.

The chain has TRBV12-3 or TRBV12-4 and TRBJ1-2; D ambiguous. The CDR3 has 14 amino acids. Trimming shortened V by 7 bases and J by 4 bases, and 16 bases separated the two germline ends. CDR3 DNA sequence: TGTGCCAGCACCGATAGGACGGAAAGCTATGGCTACACCTTC. Translated, it gives CASTDRTESYGYTF.

V usage is TRBV6-1 and J usage is TRBJ1-2; D possibly corresponds to TRBD1 (5 bases). The germline gives CDR1 MNHNS, CDR2 SASEGT. The CDR3 length is 15 residues. The V gene lost 0 bases and the J gene lost 1 base, with 9 bases spanning the gap. CDR3 bases: TGTGCCAGCAGTGAAGCGCCTGGGGGTAACTATGGCTACACCTTC. Its protein is CASSEAPGGNYGYTF.

In this sample, this clone turned up a few times. The rearrangement joins TRBV5-1 to TRBJ2-6; D remains ambiguous. Between the trimmed V and J ends, which lost 2 bases and 0 bases, there was a span of 6 bases. The CDR3 is 15 amino acids. Germline CDR1 and CDR2: SGHRS and YFSETQ. The CDR3 loop reads CASSLFASGANVLTF. The CDR3 DNA reads TGCGCCAGCAGCTTATTTGCCTCTGGGGCCAACGTCCTGACTTTC. The complete variable domain, with remaining parts taken from reference TRBV5-1 and TRBJ2-6, reads KAGVTQTPRYLIKTRGQQVTLSCSPISGHRSVSWYQQTPGQGLQFLFEYFSETQRNKGNFPGRFSGRQFSNSRSEMNVSTLELGDSALYLCASSLFASGANVLTFGAGSRLTVL.

This clone counts as medium-sized. The chain has TRBV12-3 or TRBV12-4 and TRBJ2-3, with 10 bases identical to TRBD2. This CDR3 is 17 amino acids long. With 1 base clipped from V and 1 base from J, the junction kept 5 bases outside the gene matches. The CDR3 sequence is CASSLEREGSRTDTQYF. CDR3 bases: TGTGCCAGCAGTTTAGAGCGGGAGGGGTCACGCACAGATACGCAGTATTTT.

In its sample, this clone was seen a few times. The J gene is TRBJ2-1, the V gene TRBV27; 11 nucleotides align to TRBD2. The length of the CDR3 is 16 residues. Germline CDR1 MNHEY, CDR2 SMNVEV (reference sequence). Trimming cost V 3 bases and J 7 bases; bases outside gene matches: 8. The chain's CDR3 is CASSFSGTSGRNEQFF. CDR3 in DNA: TGTGCCAGCAGTTTTTCCGGGACTAGCGGAAGGAATGAGCAGTTCTTC.

The chain couples TRBV20-1 to TRBJ2-6; 12 positions match TRBD1. This CDR3 is 19 amino acids long. Trimming cost V 0 bases and J 0 bases; bases outside gene matches: 6. The V gene's germline CDR1 is DFQATT and CDR2 SNEGSKA (reference sequence). The CDR3 region is CSARDRGTGGLSGANVLTF. In nucleotides, the CDR3 is TGCAGTGCTAGAGATCGAGGGACAGGGGGCCTCTCTGGGGCCAACGTCCTGACTTTC.